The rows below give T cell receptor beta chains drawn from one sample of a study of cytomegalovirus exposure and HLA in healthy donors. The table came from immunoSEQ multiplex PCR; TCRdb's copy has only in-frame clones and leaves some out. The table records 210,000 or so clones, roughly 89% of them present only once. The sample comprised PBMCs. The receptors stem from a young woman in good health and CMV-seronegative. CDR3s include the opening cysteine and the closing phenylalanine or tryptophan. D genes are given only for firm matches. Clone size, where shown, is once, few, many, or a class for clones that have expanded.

CDR3 DNA: TGTGCCAGCAGCTTGATCGGGAGTCGGTGGTACGAGCAGTACTTC; CDR3 protein: CASSLIGSRWYEQYF; clone size: once; J gene: TRBJ2-7; D gene: -; CDR3 length: 15; V gene: TRBV5-6
CDR3 DNA: TGTGCCAGCAGTTCCGGACAGGGGCAAGGCTACACCTTC; CDR3 protein: CASSSGQGQGYTF; clone size: -; J gene: TRBJ1-2; D gene: TRBD1; CDR3 length: 13; V gene: TRBV6-5
CDR3 DNA: TGTGCCAGTACGACAGGTTCGGTCACTGAAGCTTTCTTT; CDR3 protein: CASTTGSVTEAFF; clone size: -; J gene: TRBJ1-1; D gene: -; CDR3 length: 13; V gene: TRBV6-5
CDR3 DNA: TGTGCCAGCAGCCACACTAACTCTGGGGCCAACGTCCTGACTTTC; CDR3 protein: CASSHTNSGANVLTF; clone size: -; J gene: TRBJ2-6; D gene: -; CDR3 length: 15; V gene: TRBV5-4
CDR3 DNA: TGTGCCAGTAGTACCAGGGGTTACACTGAAGCTTTCTTT; CDR3 protein: CASSTRGYTEAFF; clone size: -; J gene: TRBJ1-1; D gene: -; CDR3 length: 13; V gene: TRBV19
CDR3 DNA: TGTGCCAGCTCACCACGCCAGGGCGCTAATTCACCCCTCCACTTT; CDR3 protein: CASSPRQGANSPLHF; clone size: once; J gene: TRBJ1-6; D gene: -; CDR3 length: 15; V gene: TRBV18
CDR3 DNA: TGTGCCAGCAGCCCTAGGGGACAGGGAATGGGAGGCTACACCTTC; CDR3 protein: CASSPRGQGMGGYTF; clone size: once; J gene: TRBJ1-2; D gene: TRBD1; CDR3 length: 15; V gene: TRBV7-9
CDR3 DNA: TGTGCCAGCAGCGCCACTCCTGGGACAGTTGGCGGCTACACCTTC; CDR3 protein: CASSATPGTVGGYTF; clone size: -; J gene: TRBJ1-2; D gene: TRBD1; CDR3 length: 15; V gene: TRBV9
CDR3 DNA: TGTGCCAGCAGCTTCTTGGACTCGGGCGAGCAGTACTTC; CDR3 protein: CASSFLDSGEQYF; clone size: -; J gene: TRBJ2-7; D gene: -; CDR3 length: 13; V gene: TRBV11-2
CDR3 DNA: TGTGCCAGCAGTTACTCCACCGGGGAAGCTTTCTTT; CDR3 protein: CASSYSTGEAFF; clone size: few; J gene: TRBJ1-1; D gene: -; CDR3 length: 12; V gene: TRBV6-5
CDR3 DNA: TGTGCCAGCAGTTTAGTGGGGGCAGGGTCCTACGAGCAGTACTTC; CDR3 protein: CASSLVGAGSYEQYF; clone size: -; J gene: TRBJ2-7; D gene: -; CDR3 length: 15; V gene: TRBV27
CDR3 DNA: TGTGCCAGCAGCGGCGACAGGGGGGGCACAGATACGCAGTATTTT; CDR3 protein: CASSGDRGGTDTQYF; clone size: -; J gene: TRBJ2-3; D gene: TRBD1; CDR3 length: 15; V gene: TRBV7-9
CDR3 DNA: TGTGCCAGCAGTGAGGGAGCGGGGAAGGGGACCCAGTACTTC; CDR3 protein: CASSEGAGKGTQYF; clone size: few; J gene: TRBJ2-5; D gene: TRBD2; CDR3 length: 14; V gene: TRBV2
CDR3 DNA: TGTGCCAGCAGCTTAAGGGGTCAAGAGACCCAGTACTTC; CDR3 protein: CASSLRGQETQYF; clone size: -; J gene: TRBJ2-5; D gene: -; CDR3 length: 13; V gene: TRBV9
CDR3 DNA: TGTGCCAGCAGACCCCAAGCGGGAGATAAAAATGAGCAGTTCTTC; CDR3 protein: CASRPQAGDKNEQFF; clone size: -; J gene: TRBJ2-1; D gene: TRBD2; CDR3 length: 15; V gene: TRBV25-1
CDR3 DNA: TGTGCCAGCAGGCGTCTGCAACTAGCGGGAGGAAGCACAGATACGCAGTATTTT; CDR3 protein: CASRRLQLAGGSTDTQYF; clone size: -; J gene: TRBJ2-3; D gene: TRBD2; CDR3 length: 18; V gene: TRBV13
CDR3 DNA: TGCGCCAGCAGCTTCGGACAGGGCTCTGAAGCTTTCTTT; CDR3 protein: CASSFGQGSEAFF; clone size: -; J gene: TRBJ1-1; D gene: TRBD1; CDR3 length: 13; V gene: TRBV4-3
CDR3 DNA: TGCGCCAGCAGCTTGACGGGGGGGCTTGAGCAGTTCTTC; CDR3 protein: CASSLTGGLEQFF; clone size: -; J gene: TRBJ2-1; D gene: TRBD2; CDR3 length: 13; V gene: TRBV5-1
CDR3 DNA: TGTGCCAGCAGACCACAGGGGAAACAAAATCAGCCCCAGCATTTT; CDR3 protein: CASRPQGKQNQPQHF; clone size: once; J gene: TRBJ1-5; D gene: TRBD1; CDR3 length: 15; V gene: TRBV6-5
CDR3 DNA: TGTGCCAGCAGTTCAGTCTCCAGGGCAAGGGAGCCCCAGCATTTT; CDR3 protein: CASSSVSRAREPQHF; clone size: -; J gene: TRBJ1-5; D gene: -; CDR3 length: 15; V gene: TRBV28
CDR3 DNA: TGCAGCGTCTCAGGGGGTCCCAATCAGCCCCAGCATTTT; CDR3 protein: CSVSGGPNQPQHF; clone size: -; J gene: TRBJ1-5; D gene: TRBD1; CDR3 length: 13; V gene: TRBV29-1
CDR3 DNA: TGTGCCAGCTTGGGGCAGTTATACACAGATACGCAGTATTTT; CDR3 protein: CASLGQLYTDTQYF; clone size: -; J gene: TRBJ2-3; D gene: -; CDR3 length: 14; V gene: TRBV18
CDR3 DNA: TGTGCCAGTAGTATAGACTTGGACCGGGAAAGTGCTACGCAGTATTTT; CDR3 protein: CASSIDLDRESATQYF; clone size: -; J gene: TRBJ2-3; D gene: -; CDR3 length: 16; V gene: TRBV19
CDR3 DNA: TGCGCCAGCAGCTTGACCGGGACTAGAAATGATGAGCAGTTCTTC; CDR3 protein: CASSLTGTRNDEQFF; clone size: once; J gene: TRBJ2-1; D gene: TRBD2; CDR3 length: 15; V gene: TRBV5-1
CDR3 DNA: TGTGCTAGTGGTTTACAAAACACTGAAGCTTTCTTT; CDR3 protein: CASGLQNTEAFF; clone size: -; J gene: TRBJ1-1; D gene: -; CDR3 length: 12; V gene: TRBV12-5
CDR3 DNA: TGTGCCAGTAGTTCCATACAGGGGAATGACAATCAGCCCCAGCATTTT; CDR3 protein: CASSSIQGNDNQPQHF; clone size: -; J gene: TRBJ1-5; D gene: TRBD1; CDR3 length: 16; V gene: TRBV19
CDR3 DNA: TGTGCCACTCGGGACTTCACCTTAAAAGAGCAGTACTTC; CDR3 protein: CATRDFTLKEQYF; clone size: -; J gene: TRBJ2-7; D gene: -; CDR3 length: 13; V gene: TRBV15
CDR3 DNA: TGTGCCAGCAGCTTAGGACAGGGTGTCACTAATGAAAAACTGTTTTTT; CDR3 protein: CASSLGQGVTNEKLFF; clone size: -; J gene: TRBJ1-4; D gene: TRBD1; CDR3 length: 16; V gene: TRBV7-9